This paragraph covers one TCR beta chain sequence. Ten or more counts support this clonotype. Its antigen is unknown. It has no much larger one-base neighbor in the sample; base qualities were not kept. These data originate in a study of breast tumors, draining lymph nodes, adjacent tissues (TCRdb year 2016). Study-wide context: Breast cancer patients provided tumor, adjacent nontumor tissue and axillary lymph nodes, and the study compared the TCR beta repertoires across these three sources. The study was designed to assess the relationships and possible T-cell exchange between tumor, surrounding tissue and draining lymph node repertoires in human breast cancer. The investigation overall reported the following: The data were judged consistent with most tumor T cells deriving from the lymph node and then expanding within tumor tissue. The study presented the conclusion that tumor T cells originate in lymph nodes as consistent with a hypothesis, not as something directly demonstrated. In luminal-like breast cancer, tumor and nontumor tissue repertoires resembled each other significantly more than in basal-like breast cancer. Tumors showed preferential V and J gene usage, and their T-cell repertoire diversity fell below that of lymph nodes yet above that of nontumor tissue.

Sequencing instrument: Illumina HiSeq 2000. Multiplex PCR amplification was used to generate the TCR beta chain libraries. The amplified TCR beta chain products were analyzed by high-throughput sequencing. TCRdb reanalyzed the raw reads on its own, using fastp at Q25 for trimming and MiXCR for clone calling, and kept in-frame beta chains. Each record represents a unique CDR3 protein, reported with the most common genes and DNA among its rows. The sample contains some 47,000 distinct CDR3 sequences, around 40% of them found a single time. Jointly, the top ten make up roughly 10% of the sample. The sequenced sample was breast tumor tissue. The clonotype was recovered from a female donor with breast cancer. Some clones in this sample may be carry-over from other donors' samples.

The bases are TGTGCCACCAGTGATGGGCTAGCGGGAGCCACAGATACGCAGTATTTT. Its product reads: CATSDGLAGATDTQYF. The sequence is built from TRBV24-1 and TRBJ2-3, with 10 middle bases fitting TRBD2. Clipping removes 3 bases from V and 2 bases from J, with 4 as the unmatched junction base count. CDR1 and CDR2, looked up from the germline V gene, are KGHDR and SFDVKD. The CDR3 has 16 amino acids, counting the end cysteine and phenylalanine. Left in the record is the CDR3 DNA by itself, 48 bases read in frame from the first base.